The 22 T cell receptor beta chains given below trace back to one sample, sequenced in a study of blood T cell repertoires in COVID-19. Here immunoSEQ multiplex PCR was the method, and the copy in TCRdb shows in-frame clones only, minus some. This table has approximately 440,000 clones, 90% appearing once. Sample: PBMCs or T cells enriched from blood (not recorded which). These receptor sequences come from a man aged 18 to 35 who had recovered from COVID-19.

The V and J genes are TRBV10-3 and TRBJ1-1, with a weak D call TRBD1 (5 bases). Germline assignment: CDR1 ENHRY and CDR2 SYGVKD. This CDR3 is built from 14 residues. V gave up 8 bases and J gave up 4 bases, with 17 bases separating them. DNA for the CDR3: TGTGCCATCCGAAATTTCGCGACAGCCACTGAAGCTTTCTTT. It codes for CAIRNFATATEAFF.

The V gene is TRBV18, the J gene TRBJ1-5; weak D call: TRBD1 (5 bases). There are 14 residues in the CDR3. V lost 6 bases, J lost 1 base, and 10 bases lay in between. Germline lookup yields CDR1 KGHSH and CDR2 LQKENI. CDR3 DNA: TGTGCCAGCTCCCCAGGGAGGAGCAATCAGCCCCAGCATTTT. This encodes CASSPGRSNQPQHF.

The chain recombines TRBV10-2 with TRBJ1-1, with no clear D. V was cut by 5 bases and J by 4 bases, with 8 bases left in between. Germline CDR1 is WSHSY and CDR2 is SAAADI. CDR3 length equals 12 residues. The CDR3 DNA sequence: TGCGCCAGCAGTCTAGAGGGCACTGAAGCTTTCTTT. Protein product: CASSLEGTEAFF.

In this sample, this clone turned up once. This chain joins TRBV18 and TRBJ2-7; 11 nucleotides match TRBD1. In germline, CDR1 is KGHSH, CDR2 LQKENI. This CDR3 has 15 residues. V shed 3 bases, J shed 2 bases, and the junction held 3 bases outside the gene matches. This chain's CDR3 is CASSPGQGGTYEQYF. The DNA for the CDR3 is TGTGCCAGCTCACCGGGACAGGGGGGCACCTACGAGCAGTACTTC.

This chain links TRBV7-9 with TRBJ1-2; D is uncertain. Trimming shortened V by 4 bases and J by 3 bases, and 15 bases separated the two germline ends. The CDR3 length is 15 residues. Germline CDR1 reads SEHNR; CDR2 reads FQNEAQ (reference sequence). CDR3 coding DNA: TGTGCCAGCAGCTCGACCGGGGTAATGGACTATGGCTACACCTTC. Amino acids: CASSSTGVMDYGYTF.

The chain couples TRBV19 to TRBJ2-7; the match to TRBD1 covers 10 bases. Germline-derived CDR1 and CDR2 are LNHDA and SQIVND (reference sequence). The CDR3 spans 15 residues. The V and J ends lost 7 bases and 2 bases, in that order; junction bases with no gene match: 8. Here the CDR3 reads CASNHPGTGAYEQYF. The CDR3, as DNA: TGTGCCAGTAACCACCCCGGGACAGGGGCCTACGAGCAGTACTTC.

The rearrangement uses TRBV27 and TRBJ2-7, with D possibly being TRBD2 (5 bases). The CDR3 has 15 residues. V lost 4 bases, J lost 3 bases, and 16 bases lay in between. The V gene's germline CDR1 is MNHEY and CDR2 SMNVEV (reference sequence). The CDR3 DNA sequence: TGTGCCAGCAGTTCCGCCGGGAACCGGAACTACGAGCAGTACTTC. Its protein product is CASSSAGNRNYEQYF.

The chain links TRBV2 to TRBJ1-3; 7 nucleotides line up with TRBD1. This CDR3 region has 16 residues. The ends lost 5 bases at V and 0 bases at J; junction bases unmatched: 7. The V gene's germline CDR1 is SNHLY and CDR2 FYNNEI. CDR3 in amino acids: CASSRDRSSSGNTIYF. CDR3 DNA: TGTGCCAGCAGTCGGGACAGAAGCAGCTCTGGAAACACCATATATTTT.

The V gene is TRBV28, the J gene TRBJ1-5, with 9 bases identical to TRBD1. Germline V gene lookup returns CDR1 MDHEN and CDR2 SYDVKM. V was clipped by 10 bases and J by 5 bases; unmatched bases: 6. The CDR3 has 13 residues. The CDR3: CATSGQGHQPQHF. The CDR3 DNA is TGTGCCACCTCGGGACAGGGTCATCAGCCCCAGCATTTT. The full variable domain, with the rest looked up from reference TRBV28 and TRBJ1-5, is DVKVTQSSRYLVKRTGEKVFLECVQDMDHENMFWYRQDPGLGLRLIYFSYDVKMKEKGDIPEGYSVSREKKERFSLILESASTNQTSMYLCATSGQGHQPQHFGDGTRLSIL.

This chain connects TRBV4-1 to TRBJ2-1; TRBD2 matches at 10 bases. The J segment lost 4 bases and the V segment lost 4 bases, leaving 10 bases of the junction unmatched. Germline CDR1 reads MGHRA; CDR2 reads YSYEKL. The CDR3 loop spans 17 amino acids. The CDR3 is CASSLGLAGVVYNEQFF. CDR3 sequence (DNA): TGCGCCAGCAGCCTGGGGCTAGCGGGAGTGGTTTACAATGAGCAGTTCTTC.

The rearrangement joins TRBV16 to TRBJ2-7; 8 bases fit TRBD2. This CDR3 is built from 16 residues. Germline loops: CDR1 KGHSY, CDR2 FQNENV. J was trimmed by 5 bases and V by 0 bases; bases with no gene match: 9. The DNA of the CDR3 is TGTGCCAGCAGCCAATCGTTGGCGGGAGGTATCCACGAGCAGTACTTC. It encodes CASSQSLAGGIHEQYF.

The chain links TRBV28 to TRBJ1-1; no firm D call. Germline assignment: CDR1 MDHEN and CDR2 SYDVKM. The CDR3 spans 12 residues. The ends were cut back, 3 bases at V and 3 bases at J, with 5 bases in the middle. CDR3 sequence: CASSFGDTEAFF. Here the CDR3 DNA reads TGTGCCAGCAGTTTCGGGGACACTGAAGCTTTCTTT.

The chain joins TRBV3-1 (or the pseudogene TRBV3-2) to TRBJ2-1; 10 bases align to TRBD2. Losses at the gene ends were 8 bases for V and 9 bases for J; bases not matched to a gene: 13. CDR3 size: 15 residues. From germline, CDR1 is LGHDT and CDR2 YNNKEL (reference sequence). DNA of the CDR3: TGTGCCAGCGGCCTAGGAGCGGGGGGGCCGGGTGAGCAGTTCTTC. This gives the protein CASGLGAGGPGEQFF.

The genes are TRBV11-3 and TRBJ1-2; 7 nucleotides align to TRBD1. CDR1 and CDR2 (germline): SGHNT, YENEEA. The length of the CDR3 is 14 residues. Germline trimming cut 4 bases from V and 4 bases from J; bases unmatched to any gene: 6. The CDR3 nucleotides read TGTGCCAGCAGCTCCGTAGGGACAGTCTATGGCTACACCTTC. Protein product: CASSSVGTVYGYTF.

This chain links TRBV5-4 with TRBJ1-2; a weak D match, TRBD1 (6 bases). Germline values: CDR1 SGHNT, CDR2 YYREEE (reference sequence). The CDR3 spans 15 residues. V gave up 2 bases and J gave up 8 bases, with 19 bases separating them. The CDR3 is CASSFVGTQGSGYTF. In DNA, the CDR3 is TGTGCCAGCAGCTTTGTTGGAACTCAGGGGTCCGGCTACACCTTC.

The genes are TRBV28 and TRBJ2-7; D call uncertain. CDR1 MDHEN and CDR2 SYDVKM come from the germline V gene. The CDR3 is 13 residues long. Trimming stripped 6 bases from V and 1 base from J, with 10 bases between. CDR3 residues: CASSPDFSYEQYF. The CDR3 DNA reads TGTGCCAGCAGCCCCGACTTTTCCTACGAGCAGTACTTC. Drawing the rest from reference TRBV28 and TRBJ2-7, the complete variable domain is DVKVTQSSRYLVKRTGEKVFLECVQDMDHENMFWYRQDPGLGLRLIYFSYDVKMKEKGDIPEGYSVSREKKERFSLILESASTNQTSMYLCASSPDFSYEQYFGPGTRLTVT.

The CDR3, as DNA: TGTGCCAGCAGCAAAGTGGGGCTTCGATATGGCTACACCTTC. Residues: CASSKVGLRYGYTF. The chain employs TRBV21-1 and TRBJ1-2; the table names TRBD1, a call not compared with the DNA. TRBV21-1 is recorded as a pseudogene. This CDR3 is built from 14 residues.

The V and J genes are TRBV19 and TRBJ1-2; tentative D call: TRBD1 (6 bases). CDR3 length: 14 residues. Trimming pared 1 base from V and 2 bases from J, leaving 8 bases between. CDR1 is LNHDA, CDR2 SQIVND, per germline (reference sequence). The CDR3 DNA is TGTGCCAGTAGTATAGCTGGACAGAACTATGGCTACACCTTC. Translating it yields CASSIAGQNYGYTF.

The chain has TRBV27 and TRBJ2-2, with D perhaps matching TRBD1 (7 bases). The V gene's germline CDR1 is MNHEY and CDR2 SMNVEV (reference sequence). CDR3 length: 15 residues. The V and J ends lost 1 base and 4 bases respectively, with 10 bases between them. CDR3 bases: TGTGCCAGCAGTTTATACAGGGGAGGCACCGGGGAGCTGTTTTTT. Its protein is CASSLYRGGTGELFF.

This chain joins TRBV5-4 and TRBJ2-2; D is perhaps TRBD2 (7 bases). V was clipped by 3 bases and J by 4 bases, with 10 bases between them. This CDR3 comprises 14 residues. Germline V gives CDR1 SGHNT, CDR2 YYREEE (reference sequence). DNA for the CDR3: TGTGCCAGCAGCTGGGCGGGGGCCACCGGGGAGCTGTTTTTT. It encodes CASSWAGATGELFF.

This clone was seen just once. This rearrangement joins TRBV7-9 to TRBJ2-7, with 9 nucleotides matching TRBD2. Germline V gives CDR1 SEHNR, CDR2 FQNEAQ (reference sequence). CDR3 length: 16 amino acids. The V and J ends lost 3 bases and 6 bases, in that order; junction bases with no gene match: 12. The CDR3 region has the DNA TGTGCCAGCAGCTTTGGTAGCGGGAGTGTTCGATCCGAGCAGTACTTC. Translated: CASSFGSGSVRSEQYF.

The CDR3 is CASSEESGHRVKQPQHF. CDR3 DNA: TGTGCCAGCAGTGAAGAATCGGGTCACAGGGTAAAACAGCCCCAGCATTTT. The V call is TRBV2, the J call TRBJ1-5; a weak D match, TRBD1 (6 bases). CDR3 length: 17 residues. The germline V gene encodes CDR1 SNHLY and CDR2 FYNNEI. V was trimmed by 1 base and J by 7 bases, leaving 20 bases between them.